This T cell receptor (beta chain) was obtained from a study of cytomegalovirus exposure and HLA in healthy donors. Researchers ran the PCR with 60 Vbeta and 13 Jbeta primers. The assay was immunoSEQ multiplex PCR, and TCRdb's table has in-frame clones only and misses some. The sample holds about 150,000 clones, about three quarters seen once. This clone has a handful of counts. CDR1 is SNHLY and CDR2 is FYNNEI in the germline V gene. V lost 1 base and J lost 11, with 6 bases in between. This CDR3 region has 11 residues. This chain links TRBV2 with TRBJ1-5; no reliable D call. Sequenced material: PBMCs. This clonotype originated in a man aged 35 to 55 in good health and CMV-seropositive. The CDR3, as DNA: TGTGCCAGCAGTGAAGATGAGGCCCAGCATTTT. Amino acid sequence: CASSEDEAQHF.